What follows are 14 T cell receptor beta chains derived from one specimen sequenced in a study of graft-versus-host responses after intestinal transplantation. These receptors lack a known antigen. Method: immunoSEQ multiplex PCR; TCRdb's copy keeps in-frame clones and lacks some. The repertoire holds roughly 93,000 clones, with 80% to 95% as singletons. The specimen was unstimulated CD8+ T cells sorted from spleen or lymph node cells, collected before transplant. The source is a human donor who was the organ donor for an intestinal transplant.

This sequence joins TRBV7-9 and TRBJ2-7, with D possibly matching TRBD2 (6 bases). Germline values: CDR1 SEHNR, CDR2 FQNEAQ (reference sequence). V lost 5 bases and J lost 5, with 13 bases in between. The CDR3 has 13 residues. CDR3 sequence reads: CASSPDGTDEQYF. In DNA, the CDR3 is TGTGCCAGCAGCCCGGATGGGACTGACGAGCAGTACTTC. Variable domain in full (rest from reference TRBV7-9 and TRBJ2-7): DTGVSQNPRHKITKRGQNVTFRCDPISEHNRLYWYRQTLGQGPEFLTYFQNEAQLEKSRLLSDRFSAERPKGSFSTLEIQRTEQGDSAMYLCASSPDGTDEQYFGPGTRLTVT.

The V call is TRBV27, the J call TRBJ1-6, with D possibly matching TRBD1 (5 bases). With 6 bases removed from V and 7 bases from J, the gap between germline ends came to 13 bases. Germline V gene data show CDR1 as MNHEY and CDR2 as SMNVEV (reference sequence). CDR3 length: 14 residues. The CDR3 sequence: CASRQAGGNSPLHF. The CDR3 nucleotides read TGTGCCAGCAGACAAGCCGGGGGGAATTCACCCCTCCACTTT.

CDR3 nucleotide sequence: TGCGCCAGCAGCCAAATGCCAGGCAGGAACTCCTACGAGCAGTACTTC. This codes for CASSQMPGRNSYEQYF. The V call is TRBV4-3, the J call TRBJ2-7, with D hard to call. V was pared by 2 bases and J by 0 bases, with 14 bases between. This CDR3 has 16 amino acids. Germline V gene sequence: CDR1 LGHNA, CDR2 YSLEER.

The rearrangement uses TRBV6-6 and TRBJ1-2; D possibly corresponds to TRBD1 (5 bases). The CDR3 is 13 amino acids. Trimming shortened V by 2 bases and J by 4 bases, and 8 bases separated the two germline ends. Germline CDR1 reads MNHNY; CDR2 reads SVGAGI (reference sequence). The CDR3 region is CASSYGQSYGYTF. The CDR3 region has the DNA TGTGCCAGCAGTTACGGACAATCCTATGGCTACACCTTC.

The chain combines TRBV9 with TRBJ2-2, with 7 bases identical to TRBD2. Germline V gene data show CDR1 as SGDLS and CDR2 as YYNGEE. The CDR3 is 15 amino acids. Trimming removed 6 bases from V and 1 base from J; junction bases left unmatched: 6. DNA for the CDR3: TGTGCCAGCATGTCGGGCGGGGGGAACACCGGGGAGCTGTTTTTT. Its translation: CASMSGGGNTGELFF.

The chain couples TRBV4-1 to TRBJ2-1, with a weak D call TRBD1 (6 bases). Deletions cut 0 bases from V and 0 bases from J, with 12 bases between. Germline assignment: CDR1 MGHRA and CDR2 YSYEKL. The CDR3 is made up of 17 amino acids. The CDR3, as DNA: TGCGCCAGCAGCCAAGATCCAGGGGAAAGCTCCTACAATGAGCAGTTCTTC. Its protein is CASSQDPGESSYNEQFF.

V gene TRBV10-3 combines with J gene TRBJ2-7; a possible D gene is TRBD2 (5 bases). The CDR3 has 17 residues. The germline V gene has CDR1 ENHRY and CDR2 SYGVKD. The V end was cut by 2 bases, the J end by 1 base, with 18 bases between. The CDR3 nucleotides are TGTGCCATCAGTGAGGCTCGTAGGAGGCTACCTTCCTACGAGCAGTACTTC. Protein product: CAISEARRRLPSYEQYF.

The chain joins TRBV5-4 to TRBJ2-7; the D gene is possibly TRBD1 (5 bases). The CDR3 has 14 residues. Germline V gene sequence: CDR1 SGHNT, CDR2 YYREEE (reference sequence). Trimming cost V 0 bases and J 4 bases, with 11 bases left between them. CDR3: CASSLEGVGYEQYF. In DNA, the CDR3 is TGTGCCAGCAGCTTGGAAGGGGTTGGGTACGAGCAGTACTTC.

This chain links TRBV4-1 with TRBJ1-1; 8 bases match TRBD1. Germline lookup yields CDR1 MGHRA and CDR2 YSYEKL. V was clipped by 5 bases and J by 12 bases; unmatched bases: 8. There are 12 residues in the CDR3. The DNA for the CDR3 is TGCGCCAGCAGCAGCCCACAGGGGGTATCTTTCTTT. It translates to CASSSPQGVSFF.

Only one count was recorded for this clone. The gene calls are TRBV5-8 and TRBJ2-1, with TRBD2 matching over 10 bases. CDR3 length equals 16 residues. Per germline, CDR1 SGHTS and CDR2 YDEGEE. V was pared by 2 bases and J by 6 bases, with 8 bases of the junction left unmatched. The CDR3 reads CASSFSWTSGINEQFF. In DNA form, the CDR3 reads TGTGCCAGCAGCTTTTCTTGGACTAGCGGAATCAATGAGCAGTTCTTC.

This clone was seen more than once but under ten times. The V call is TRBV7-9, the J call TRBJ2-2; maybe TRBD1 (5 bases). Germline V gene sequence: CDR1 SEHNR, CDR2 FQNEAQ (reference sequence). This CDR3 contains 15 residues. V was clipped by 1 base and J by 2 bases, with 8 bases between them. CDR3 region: CASSLVQGNTGELFF. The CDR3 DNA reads TGTGCCAGCAGCTTAGTGCAGGGAAACACCGGGGAGCTGTTTTTT.

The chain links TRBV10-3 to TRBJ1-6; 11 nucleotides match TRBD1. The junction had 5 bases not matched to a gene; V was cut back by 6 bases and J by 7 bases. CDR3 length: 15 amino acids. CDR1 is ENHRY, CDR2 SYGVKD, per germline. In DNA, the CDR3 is TGTGCCATCAGCCGCGGGACAGGGGGAAATTCACCCCTCCACTTT. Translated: CAISRGTGGNSPLHF.

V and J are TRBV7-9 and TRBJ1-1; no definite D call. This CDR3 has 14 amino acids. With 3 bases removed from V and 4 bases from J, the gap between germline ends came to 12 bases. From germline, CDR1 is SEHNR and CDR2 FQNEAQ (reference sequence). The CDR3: CASSLGLGGTEAFF. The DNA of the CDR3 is TGTGCCAGCAGCTTGGGCCTGGGAGGCACTGAAGCTTTCTTT.

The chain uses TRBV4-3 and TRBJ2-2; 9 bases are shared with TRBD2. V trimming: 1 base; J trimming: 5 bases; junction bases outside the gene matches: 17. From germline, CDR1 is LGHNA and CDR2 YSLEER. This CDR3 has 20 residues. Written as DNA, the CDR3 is TGCGCCAGCAGCCAAGCACTGGGACAGCACCTAGCGGGGTCGACCGGGGAGCTGTTTTTT. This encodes CASSQALGQHLAGSTGELFF.